Listed here are 25 T cell receptor beta chains from one sample, sequenced in a study of T cells in Graves' hyperthyroidism and ophthalmopathy. Amplification of TCR beta CDR3 regions used RNA as the template. HTBI primers were used for first-round RT-PCR of the TCR CDR3. TCRdb independently ran MiXCR on the multiplex PCR reads; one entry per CDR3 protein. Here the sample spans around 240,000 distinct CDR3 sequences, roughly 15% being singletons. The source material was blood. The source of these receptors is a woman aged 40 to 50 with Graves' hyperthyroidism that later progressed to Graves' ophthalmopathy.

This clonotype was observed many times. CDR3 coding DNA: TGTGCCAGCCCAGAGGGGCGAGGCACTGAAGCTTTCTTT. Amino acid sequence: CASPEGRGTEAFF. The chain employs TRBV27 and TRBJ1-1, with D possibly being TRBD1 (5 bases). Trimming removed 8 bases from V and 4 bases from J, with 14 bases in between. The CDR3 spans 13 residues. Germline V gene sequence: CDR1 MNHEY, CDR2 SMNVEV (reference sequence).

A few counts support this clonotype. The chain uses TRBV20-1 and TRBJ2-3, with D unclear. CDR1 and CDR2 (germline): DFQATT, SNEGSKA (reference sequence). Trimming stripped 5 bases from V and 0 bases from J, with 9 bases between. The CDR3 is 13 residues long. CDR3 nucleotides: TGCAGTGCTCAGAGATCTAGCACAGATACGCAGTATTTT. Translated: CSAQRSSTDTQYF.

The V and J genes are TRBV7-9 and TRBJ2-5; D gene uncertain. V lost 3 bases and J lost 4, with 9 bases in between. This CDR3 contains 13 residues. The V gene's germline CDR1 is SEHNR and CDR2 FQNEAQ (reference sequence). CDR3 region: CASSFELAETQYF. The CDR3, as DNA: TGTGCCAGCAGCTTTGAGTTGGCAGAGACCCAGTACTTC.

As concerns this clonotype: A clone one base away is much larger, so this may be a read error. The rearrangement joins TRBV3-1 to TRBJ1-4; D ambiguous. Per germline, CDR1 LGHDT and CDR2 YNNKEL (reference sequence). This CDR3 has 15 residues. CDR3 coding DNA: TGTGCCCGCAGCCAAGTCGGTCCGGCGGCCCCTAAACTGTTTTTT. Amino acid sequence: CARSQVGPAAPKLFF.

This clonotype was counted many times. The genes are TRBV5-1 and TRBJ1-1, with no clear D. From germline, CDR1 is SGHRS and CDR2 YFSETQ. This CDR3 has 15 residues. V shed 0 bases and J shed 3 bases, with 12 bases lying between them. CDR3 in DNA: TGCGCCAGCAGCTTGGCCGGGTCCGGAGACACTGAAGCTTTCTTT. It translates to CASSLAGSGDTEAFF.

In its sample, this clonotype was seen many times. The J gene is TRBJ2-7, the V gene TRBV28; D remains ambiguous. The V gene's germline CDR1 is MDHEN and CDR2 SYDVKM. V shed 3 bases and J shed 2 bases, with 11 bases lying between them. CDR3 size: 14 residues. The CDR3 protein is CASSFSRHTYEQYF. The DNA for the CDR3 is TGTGCCAGCAGTTTTTCGAGACATACCTACGAGCAGTACTTC. Variable domain in full (rest from reference TRBV28 and TRBJ2-7): DVKVTQSSRYLVKRTGEKVFLECVQDMDHENMFWYRQDPGLGLRLIYFSYDVKMKEKGDIPEGYSVSREKKERFSLILESASTNQTSMYLCASSFSRHTYEQYFGPGTRLTVT.

There are many counts of this clonotype. This rearrangement joins TRBV6-5 to TRBJ2-7; D remains ambiguous. The CDR3 loop spans 15 amino acids. Trimming pared 0 bases from V and 7 bases from J, leaving 16 bases between. From germline, CDR1 is MNHEY and CDR2 SVGAGI. The DNA of the CDR3 is TGTGCCAGCAGTTACTCAAAAGCAGAGCCTTGGGAGCAGTACTTC. Amino acid sequence: CASSYSKAEPWEQYF.

Ten or more counts support this clonotype. The gene calls are TRBV9 and TRBJ2-3; D might be TRBD2 (6 bases). The length of the CDR3 is 16 residues. CDR1 and CDR2 (germline): SGDLS, YYNGEE. V lost 0 bases, J lost 2 bases, and 13 bases lay in between. This CDR3 is CASSVAAGLFTDTQYF. Written as DNA, the CDR3 is TGTGCCAGCAGCGTAGCGGCGGGACTTTTCACAGATACGCAGTATTTT.

This clonotype was seen ten or more times. The rearrangement joins TRBV12-3 or TRBV12-4 to TRBJ2-1; 7 bases align to TRBD2. J was trimmed by 6 bases and V by 5 bases; bases with no gene match: 7. CDR3 length: 14 residues. The CDR3 loop is CASSLREGSNEQFF. In DNA form, the CDR3 reads TGTGCCAGCAGTCTTAGGGAGGGGTCCAATGAGCAGTTCTTC.

At least ten counts were recorded for this clonotype. The gene calls are TRBV24-1 and TRBJ2-7; 9 bases align to TRBD1. The V and J ends lost 4 bases and 4 bases, in that order; junction bases with no gene match: 4. Germline V lookup: CDR1 KGHDR, CDR2 SFDVKD. The length of the CDR3 is 14 residues. CDR3 DNA sequence: TGTGCCACCAGTGAATCGGGACAGGGTTACGAGCAGTACTTC. Translation: CATSESGQGYEQYF.

Comment on this clonotype: With a much larger clone just one base away, this may be a read error. The chain joins TRBV28 to TRBJ1-2; perhaps TRBD1 as D (6 bases). Germline loops: CDR1 MDHEN, CDR2 SYDVKM. The CDR3 runs 13 residues. The chain's CDR3 is CAGSSQGNYGYTF. The CDR3 region has the DNA TGTGCCGGCAGTTCACAGGGAAACTATGGCTACACCTTC.

This chain uses TRBV25-1 with TRBJ1-4; 10 nucleotides agree with TRBD1. V was pared by 3 bases and J by 2 bases, with 3 bases of the junction left unmatched. The CDR3 consists of 16 residues. CDR1 and CDR2 from the germline V gene are MGHDK and SYGVNS. The CDR3 region has the DNA TGTGCCAGCAGTGACGACAGGGGGCGGACTAATGAAAAACTGTTTTTT. Amino acid sequence: CASSDDRGRTNEKLFF.

This clonotype was seen many times. V is TRBV29-1 and J is TRBJ2-3; 7 bases are a match to TRBD1. Trimming at V came to 2 bases and at J to 4 bases, leaving 0 bases not matched to a gene. Germline values: CDR1 SQVTM, CDR2 ANQGSEA. This CDR3 region has 12 residues. CDR3 nucleotide sequence: TGCAGCGTTGAACAGGGGGCAGATACGCAGTATTTT. The encoded protein is CSVEQGADTQYF.

This clonotype was detected only a few times. The gene calls are TRBV4-1 and TRBJ2-2, with a tentative D call TRBD2 (5 bases). CDR1 is MGHRA, CDR2 YSYEKL, per germline. V lost 4 bases and J lost 1, with 10 bases in between. CDR3 length: 15 amino acids. CDR3 in amino acids: CASSPLRENTGELFF. The CDR3 DNA is TGCGCCAGCAGCCCTCTCCGGGAGAACACCGGGGAGCTGTTTTTT.

The rearrangement links TRBV28 to TRBJ1-1; D might be TRBD1 (5 bases). Germline assignment: CDR1 MDHEN and CDR2 SYDVKM. This CDR3 comprises 16 residues. Trimming stripped 4 bases from V and 8 bases from J, with 23 bases between. CDR3 sequence: CASSSSGALLAQEAFF. The CDR3 DNA is TGTGCCAGCAGTTCTAGTGGGGCGCTTTTAGCTCAGGAAGCTTTCTTT.

The chain couples TRBV7-8 to TRBJ2-1; TRBD2 matches at 11 bases. Germline CDR1 SGHVS, CDR2 FQNEAQ. V dropped 4 bases and J dropped 3; count of bases not matched to a gene: 8. This CDR3 is 17 amino acids long. The CDR3 sequence: CASSSRTSGLLYNEQFF. CDR3 coding DNA: TGTGCCAGCAGCTCCCGGACTAGCGGGCTCCTCTACAATGAGCAGTTCTTC.

This clonotype has ten or more counts. The chain uses TRBV12-3 or TRBV12-4 and TRBJ2-1, with D tentatively TRBD1 (6 bases). The CDR3 covers 17 residues. Trimming took 5 bases from V and 2 from J, leaving 19 bases between them. The CDR3 bases are TGTGCCAGCAGTCCGTTTTCTGGGGGCGGCACCTACAATGAGCAGTTCTTC. Protein sequence: CASSPFSGGGTYNEQFF.

In this sample, this clonotype turned up many times. The chain joins TRBV12-3 or TRBV12-4 to TRBJ1-1; a possible D gene is TRBD1 (5 bases). The germline V and J ends were trimmed by 2 bases and 0 bases, with 13 bases remaining between them. The CDR3 runs 16 residues. The CDR3 nucleotides read TGTGCCAGCAGTTTAACCCCCGGGGCAGTGAACACTGAAGCTTTCTTT. It yields the protein CASSLTPGAVNTEAFF.

This clonotype was seen at least ten times. The chain couples TRBV20-1 to TRBJ2-3; 13 bases fit TRBD2. The germline V gene encodes CDR1 DFQATT and CDR2 SNEGSKA (reference sequence). The J segment lost 3 bases and the V segment lost 4 bases, leaving 7 bases of the junction unmatched. The CDR3 runs to 16 residues. The CDR3 reads CSATRPGLAGTDTQYF. In DNA, the CDR3 is TGCAGTGCTACTCGACCGGGACTAGCGGGGACAGATACGCAGTATTTT.

There are many counts of this clonotype. The chain couples TRBV29-1 to TRBJ2-5; D is unclear. Germline assignment: CDR1 SQVTM and CDR2 ANQGSEA. V was clipped by 3 bases and J by 5 bases, with 7 bases between them. This CDR3 is built from 11 residues. The CDR3 bases are TGCAGCGTTGATATTAGTGAGACCCAGTACTTC. Encoded protein: CSVDISETQYF.

About this clonotype: A read error may produce the germline difference seen at one junction end. V and J are TRBV11-2 and TRBJ2-1; 8 positions match TRBD2. CDR1 and CDR2 (germline): SGHAT, FQNNGV. The CDR3 is made up of 15 amino acids. The CDR3 DNA reads TGTGCCAGCAGCTTAGAAGCGGGAGACTACAATGAGCAGCTCTTC. This sequence encodes CASSLEAGDYNEQLF.

This clonotype was seen repeatedly, ten times or more. The chain links TRBV6-5 to TRBJ2-4; D gene unclear. CDR3 length: 12 amino acids. Trimming took 2 bases from V and 11 from J, leaving 10 bases between them. Looked up from germline, CDR1 is MNHEY and CDR2 is SVGAGI. Here the CDR3 reads CASSYDMSVQYF. CDR3 bases: TGTGCCAGCAGTTACGATATGTCAGTTCAGTACTTC.

This clonotype was recorded many times. This chain joins TRBV27 and TRBJ2-1; TRBD2 might be the D (6 bases). From germline, CDR1 is MNHEY and CDR2 SMNVEV (reference sequence). The V and J ends lost 3 bases and 4 bases respectively, with 16 bases between them. This CDR3 has 16 amino acids. CDR3 in DNA: TGTGCCAGCAGTTTGGGACTTGGGCCTCTATACAATGAGCAGTTCTTC. Protein product: CASSLGLGPLYNEQFF.

At least ten counts were recorded for this clonotype. V usage is TRBV12-3 or TRBV12-4 and J usage is TRBJ2-6, with unresolved D. The CDR3 has 15 residues. V was cut by 7 bases and J by 1 base, with 11 bases left in between. The CDR3 DNA reads TGTGCCAGCATCGACGATCTATCTGGGGCCAACGTCCTGACTTTC. This sequence encodes CASIDDLSGANVLTF.

This clonotype was seen only once. The DNA for the CDR3 is TGTGCCAGCAGCCCATCTCGGGGACTAGCGGGAGCCGAGCAGTACTTC. Protein product: CASSPSRGLAGAEQYF. This chain joins TRBV28 and TRBJ2-7; 14 bases agree with TRBD2. The trim removed 6 bases at V and 6 bases at J, leaving 10 bases unmatched. This CDR3 contains 16 residues. CDR1 and CDR2 (germline): MDHEN, SYDVKM.